The 5 T cell receptor beta chains presented below share a single source sample, sequenced in a study of T cell responses to AZD1222 COVID-19 vaccine. Using immunoSEQ multiplex PCR, the repertoire was profiled, and TCRdb retains in-frame clones only, with some absent. The top ten clones hold about 10% of a sample with about 130,000 clones, about 90% of them seen once. The material was peripheral blood, obtained on day 0 of AZD1222 vaccination. These receptors all come from an adult in good health.

This sequence joins TRBV7-3 and TRBJ2-3; TRBD1 aligns across 8 bases. J gave up 2 bases and V 5 bases, and 9 bases lay outside the gene matches. CDR3 length equals 16 residues. The germline CDR1 and CDR2 sequences are SGHTA and FQGTGA. The CDR3 sequence is CASSAGTGRSTDTQYF. The CDR3 DNA follows: TGTGCCAGCAGCGCGGGGACAGGTAGATCCACAGATACGCAGTATTTT.

The chain recombines TRBV30 with TRBJ1-1; D remains unclear. V was pared by 5 bases and J by 5 bases, with 18 bases between. The CDR3 is 14 residues long. Germline assignment: CDR1 GTSNPN and CDR2 SVGIG (reference sequence). DNA for the CDR3: TGTGCCTGGCGAAAGGTTCGGTTGGGAACTGAAGCTTTCTTT. Translated, it gives CAWRKVRLGTEAFF.

This chain connects TRBV27 to TRBJ1-2; D gene ambiguous. The CDR3 covers 13 residues. V was cut by 2 bases and J by 1 base, with 5 bases left in between. Germline CDR1 MNHEY, CDR2 SMNVEV (reference sequence). CDR3: CASSLGSNYGYTF. The CDR3 nucleotides read TGTGCCAGCAGTTTAGGCAGTAACTATGGCTACACCTTC.

This chain links TRBV28 with TRBJ1-1, with D uncertain. The CDR3 runs 12 residues. V lost 3 bases and J 6 bases, leaving 8 bases between the germline ends. Germline V gene sequence: CDR1 MDHEN, CDR2 SYDVKM. The CDR3 loop reads CASSFGLSEAFF. Written as DNA, the CDR3 is TGTGCCAGCAGTTTCGGTTTATCTGAAGCTTTCTTT.

Note on this clone: At one end the junction does not follow the germline gene, possibly because of a read error. This rearrangement joins TRBV7-7 to TRBJ2-1, with 14 bases that match TRBD2. CDR3 length: 17 residues. The germline V gene has CDR1 SSHAT and CDR2 FNYEAQ (reference sequence). The CDR3 here is CASSLGTSGSSYNEQFF. The CDR3 DNA reads TGTGCTAGCAGCTTAGGGACTAGCGGGAGCTCCTACAATGAGCAGTTCTTC.